These T cell receptor beta chains were read from a single sample in a study of chemoradiotherapy in HPV16-positive cancers. Sequencing was performed with immunoSEQ multiplex PCR; in TCRdb, only in-frame clones are kept and a portion is missing. The sample records about 68,000 clones, about 90% being singletons. The sample in question was blood, obtained from a patient who underwent chemoradiotherapy. These receptors originate from a human donor with HPV-associated anogenital cancer. CDR3s include the opening cysteine and the closing phenylalanine or tryptophan. A D gene is named only where the DNA matches it firmly. Clone size is not always given. Where it is, it says once, few, many or a class for expanded clones.

.,TRBJ2-7,.,TRBV7-7,CASSLGGPGTPYEQYF,TGTGCTAGCAGCTTAGGGGGGCCAGGGACCCCCTACGAGCAGTACTTC
.,TRBJ2-7,medium-sized,TRBV6-1,CASSEGAGTSYEQYF,TGTGCCAGCAGTGAAGGAGCGGGTACATCCTACGAGCAGTACTTC
.,TRBJ1-1,.,TRBV5-1,CASSWGSGEYTEAFF,TGCGCCAGCAGCTGGGGGTCGGGAGAGTACACTGAAGCTTTCTTT
TRBD1,TRBJ1-1,.,TRBV6-5,CASSSWTGGTNTEAFF,TGTGCCAGCAGTTCCTGGACAGGGGGGACAAACACTGAAGCTTTCTTT
.,TRBJ2-2,once,TRBV5-6,CASSLPGELFF,TGTGCCAGCAGCTTGCCGGGGGAGCTGTTTTTT
TRBD1,TRBJ2-5,.,TRBV2,CASLPTGETQYF,TGTGCCAGCCTACCGACAGGGGAGACCCAGTACTTC
.,TRBJ2-5,.,TRBV18,CASSPNQETQYF,TGTGCCAGCTCACCAAACCAAGAGACCCAGTACTTC
TRBD2,TRBJ2-2,.,TRBV5-4,CASSSSGGALPGELFF,TGTGCCAGCAGCTCTAGCGGGGGGGCCTTGCCCGGGGAGCTGTTTTTT
.,TRBJ2-5,.,TRBV30,CAYFPGTGQETQYF,TGTGCCTACTTTCCCGGGACTGGACAAGAGACCCAGTACTTC
.,TRBJ1-3,.,TRBV19,CASSTLGGTGNTIYF,TGTGCCAGTAGTACCCTCGGGGGTACTGGAAACACCATATATTTT
.,TRBJ2-7,.,TRBV5-1,CASSSGGGGPTGYEQYF,TGCGCCAGCAGCTCGGGGGGCGGGGGACCGACGGGGTACGAGCAGTACTTC
.,TRBJ1-3,.,TRBV4-1,CASSQVKGSSGNTIYF,TGCGCCAGCAGCCAAGTGAAGGGCTCCTCTGGAAACACCATATATTTT
.,TRBJ2-2,.,TRBV29-1,CSVEGQSNTGELFF,TGCAGCGTGGAGGGACAGTCGAACACCGGGGAGCTGTTTTTT
.,TRBJ1-2,.,TRBV5-6,CASSPGPSIYGYTF,TGTGCCAGCAGCCCGGGACCTTCGATCTATGGCTACACCTTC
.,TRBJ1-4,.,TRBV15,CATSKGRTNEKLFF,TGTGCCACCAGCAAAGGGAGGACTAATGAAAAACTGTTTTTT
.,TRBJ1-1,.,TRBV23-1,CASSQSGRPWNTEAFF,TGCGCCAGCAGTCAATCGGGCCGACCGTGGAACACTGAAGCTTTCTTT
TRBD2,TRBJ2-5,.,TRBV10-3,CAIRDDSGTRTQQYF,TGTGCCATCAGGGATGATAGCGGGACTCGTACGCAGCAGTACTTC